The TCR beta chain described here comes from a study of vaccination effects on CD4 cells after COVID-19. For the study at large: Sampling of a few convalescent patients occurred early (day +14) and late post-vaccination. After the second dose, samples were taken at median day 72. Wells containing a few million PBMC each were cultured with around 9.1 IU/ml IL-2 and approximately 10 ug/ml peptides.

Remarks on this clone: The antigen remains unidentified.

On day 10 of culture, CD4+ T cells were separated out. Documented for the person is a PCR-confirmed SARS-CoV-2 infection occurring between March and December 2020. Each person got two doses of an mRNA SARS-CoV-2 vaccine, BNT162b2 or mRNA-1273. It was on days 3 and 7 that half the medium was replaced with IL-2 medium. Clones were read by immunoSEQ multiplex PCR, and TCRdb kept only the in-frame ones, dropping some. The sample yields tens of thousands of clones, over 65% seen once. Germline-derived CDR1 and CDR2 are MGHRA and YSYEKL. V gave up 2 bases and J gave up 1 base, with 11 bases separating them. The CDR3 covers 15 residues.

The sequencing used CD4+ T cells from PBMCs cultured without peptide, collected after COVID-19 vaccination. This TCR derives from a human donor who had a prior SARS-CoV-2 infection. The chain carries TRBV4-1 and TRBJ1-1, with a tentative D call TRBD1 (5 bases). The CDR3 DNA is TGCGCCAGCAGCCAAAAGGGGTTGGGGAACACTGAAGCTTTCTTT. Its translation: CASSQKGLGNTEAFF.